The 9 T cell receptor beta chains in this list originate from one sample, sequenced in a study of blood T cells in healthy people across ages. The use of a sample-barcoded 5' primer and a J-beta primer mix characterized a second PCR of about 7 to 12 cycles. TCRdb re-called the 5' RACE reads with MiXCR, one entry per CDR3 protein. The sample includes some 900,000 distinct CDR3 sequences, under 30% seen only once; the top ten take approximately 15%. Sequences were obtained from blood. The receptor set was obtained from a woman of 80 years or more in good health.

The table lists this clonotype with many counts. The V gene is TRBV3-1, the J gene TRBJ2-7; 9 bases line up with TRBD2. Losses at the gene ends were 0 bases for V and 6 bases for J; bases not matched to a gene: 12. Germline V gives CDR1 LGHDT, CDR2 YNNKEL (reference sequence). This CDR3 is 17 amino acids long. CDR3 amino acids: CASSQESGGLDRGEQYF. The CDR3 DNA reads TGTGCCAGCAGCCAAGAAAGCGGGGGGCTAGACCGGGGCGAGCAGTACTTC.

This clonotype was seen ten or more times. The chain is built from TRBV4-3 and TRBJ2-5; the D gene could be TRBD1 or TRBD2 (5 bases each). With 3 bases removed from V and 1 base from J, the gap between germline ends came to 18 bases. Germline V lookup: CDR1 LGHNA, CDR2 YSLEER. The CDR3 consists of 17 residues. CDR3 sequence (DNA): TGCGCCAGCAGCCAGAATTACGGGAAGAGGGGCCAAGAGACCCAGTACTTC. This gives the protein CASSQNYGKRGQETQYF.

This clonotype has just one count. This sequence joins TRBV29-1 and TRBJ1-2; 7 bases map to TRBD1. V was clipped by 6 bases and J by 4 bases; unmatched bases: 2. The CDR3 runs to 11 residues. Germline values: CDR1 SQVTM, CDR2 ANQGSEA. The CDR3 bases are TGCAGCGTAGGGGGCGGCTATGGCTACACCTTC. Its protein is CSVGGGYGYTF. The full variable domain, its missing parts supplied by reference TRBV29-1 and TRBJ1-2, is SAVISQKPSRDICQRGTSLTIQCQVDSQVTMMFWYRQQPGQSLTLIATANQGSEATYESGFVIDKFPISRPNLTFSTLTVSNMSPEDSSIYLCSVGGGYGYTFGSGTRLTVV.

The table lists this clonotype with many counts. The V gene is TRBV12-3 or TRBV12-4, the J gene TRBJ2-4, with a weak D call TRBD2 (6 bases). The CDR3 sequence is 14 residues long. V lost 5 bases to trimming and J lost 7 bases, with 15 bases between them. This CDR3 reads CASSPAAGGNIQYF. The DNA for the CDR3 is TGTGCCAGCAGTCCCGCTGCCGGGGGTAACATTCAGTACTTC.

Ten or more counts support this clonotype. J is TRBJ2-1 and V is TRBV9, with D unresolved. The CDR3 loop spans 15 amino acids. The germline V and J ends were trimmed by 0 bases and 5 bases, with 12 bases remaining between them. CDR1 and CDR2 from the germline V gene are SGDLS and YYNGEE. CDR3: CASSVAQRIDNEQFF. The CDR3 DNA follows: TGTGCCAGCAGCGTAGCACAGAGAATCGACAATGAGCAGTTCTTC. Full variable domain (outside the CDR3, taken from reference TRBV9 and TRBJ2-1): DSGVTQTPKHLITATGQRVTLRCSPRSGDLSVYWYQQSLDQGLQFLIQYYNGEERAKGNILERFSAQQFPDLHSELNLSSLELGDSALYFCASSVAQRIDNEQFFGPGTRLTVL.

Concerning this clonotype: A much larger clone is a single base away; this may be a read error. The CDR3 does not close with the conserved phenylalanine or tryptophan, likely indicating a read error. V gene TRBV5-1 combines with J gene TRBJ2-1; no clear D. V was trimmed by 0 bases and J by 2 bases, leaving 9 bases between them. Germline values: CDR1 SGHRS, CDR2 YFSETQ. The CDR3 extends over 15 amino acids. The CDR3 reads CASSLVSSPYNEQFV. The CDR3 coding sequence is TGCGCCAGCAGCTTGGTTTCGTCCCCCTACAATGAGCAGTTCGTC.

This clonotype was seen many times. The chain joins TRBV14 to TRBJ2-7, with D uncertain. Trimming cost V 1 base and J 0 bases, with 13 bases left between them. Germline V CDR1 and CDR2: SGHDN, FVKESK. CDR3 length equals 16 residues. The CDR3 sequence is CASSQGSSKFSYEQYF. The CDR3 nucleotides read TGTGCCAGCAGCCAAGGTTCCAGTAAATTCTCCTACGAGCAGTACTTC.

This clonotype has ten or more counts. The genes are TRBV18 and TRBJ2-5, with D perhaps being TRBD1 or TRBD2 (5 bases each). The CDR3 is 14 amino acids. Trimming left V 3 bases short and J 2 bases short, with 10 bases between. Germline CDR1 KGHSH, CDR2 LQKENI. Written as DNA, the CDR3 is TGTGCCAGCTCACCTCCGTGGGGGCAAGAGACCCAGTACTTC. Translation: CASSPPWGQETQYF.

This clonotype came up a few times. V and J are TRBV28 and TRBJ1-2; 7 bases match TRBD1. Trimming cost V 5 bases and J 5 bases; bases outside gene matches: 11. Germline V gene sequence: CDR1 MDHEN, CDR2 SYDVKM. The CDR3 totals 15 residues. In DNA, the CDR3 is TGTGCCAGCAGTAAAACTGGGACAGTTTGTTATGGCTACACCTTC. Protein product: CASSKTGTVCYGYTF.